One and the same sample provided the 21 T cell receptor beta chains below, sequenced in a study of blood T cell repertoires in COVID-19. TCRdb's copy holds only in-frame clones and misses some; the assay was immunoSEQ multiplex PCR. The data hold under 200,000 clones, with around 74% observed a single time. The sequenced sample consisted of peripheral blood. These receptors were collected from a woman of 80 years or more with acute or convalescent COVID-19.

The rearrangement uses TRBV30 and TRBJ1-6; D is possibly TRBD1 (5 bases). There are 11 residues in the CDR3. The V end lost 5 bases, the J end lost 15 bases, and 14 bases lay between the germline ends. The germline CDR1 and CDR2 sequences are GTSNPN and SVGIG (reference sequence). The CDR3 DNA is TGTGCCTGGGGATCCGCGGGGGGCCTCCACTTT. Its translation is CAWGSAGGLHF.

The chain is built from TRBV28 and TRBJ1-2, with 7 bases lining up with TRBD1. Germline CDR1 is MDHEN and CDR2 is SYDVKM. V shed 2 bases, J shed 6 bases, and the junction held 9 bases outside the gene matches. The CDR3 runs to 15 residues. CDR3 residues: CASSLGGTETHGYTF. DNA of the CDR3: TGTGCCAGCAGTTTAGGGGGGACAGAAACCCATGGCTACACCTTC.

The table lists this clone with a count of one. This chain links TRBV27 with TRBJ2-5, with 10 bases matching TRBD2. The CDR3 runs 16 residues. Trimming cost V 6 bases and J 5 bases; bases outside gene matches: 12. Germline CDR1 reads MNHEY; CDR2 reads SMNVEV (reference sequence). The CDR3 region is CASSQRSSGSLETQYF. CDR3 in DNA: TGTGCCAGCAGCCAGAGGTCTAGCGGGAGCTTGGAGACCCAGTACTTC.

The V and J genes are TRBV5-5 and TRBJ1-5, with 8 bases matching TRBD1. Trimming at V came to 6 bases and at J to 3 bases, leaving 5 bases not matched to a gene. Germline loops: CDR1 SGHKS, CDR2 YYEKEE (reference sequence). This CDR3 has 14 amino acids. CDR3 nucleotides: TGTGCCAGCAACGGACAGGGCCTCAATCAGCCCCAGCATTTT. This translates into CASNGQGLNQPQHF.

The rearrangement joins TRBV7-2 to TRBJ2-2, with 10 bases lining up with TRBD1. The germline V gene has CDR1 SGHTA and CDR2 FQGNSA. CDR3 length equals 17 residues. Trimming cost V 2 bases and J 7 bases; bases outside gene matches: 10. The CDR3 nucleotides are TGTGCCAGCAGCTTAACTCGCGGGACAGGGGAGCTCGGGGAGCTGTTTTTT. This codes for CASSLTRGTGELGELFF. The whole variable domain, remainder taken from reference TRBV7-2 and TRBJ2-2, is GAGVSQSPSNKVTEKGKDVELRCDPISGHTALYWYRQSLGQGLEFLIYFQGNSAPDKSGLPSDRFSAERTGGSVSTLTIQRTQQEDSAVYLCASSLTRGTGELGELFFGEGSRLTVL.

V gene TRBV18 combines with J gene TRBJ2-7, with a weak D call TRBD2 (5 bases). Between the trimmed V and J ends, which lost 3 bases and 1 base, there was a span of 13 bases. CDR1 is KGHSH, CDR2 LQKENI, per germline. The CDR3 runs 15 residues. The CDR3 is CASSPSRGESYEQYF. DNA of the CDR3: TGTGCCAGCTCACCCAGCCGGGGAGAATCCTACGAGCAGTACTTC.

J is TRBJ1-4 and V is TRBV7-9; TRBD1 matches at 7 bases. The trim removed 5 bases at V and 4 bases at J, leaving 4 bases unmatched. The germline gives CDR1 SEHNR, CDR2 FQNEAQ (reference sequence). The CDR3 loop spans 14 amino acids. CDR3: CASSPGTVNEKLFF. CDR3 DNA sequence: TGTGCCAGCAGCCCAGGGACAGTTAATGAAAAACTGTTTTTT.

The chain carries TRBV4-1 and TRBJ1-3, with 10 bases matching TRBD1. CDR3 length equals 21 residues. The J segment lost 4 bases and the V segment lost 0 bases, leaving 18 bases of the junction unmatched. Germline V gene lookup returns CDR1 MGHRA and CDR2 YSYEKL. The CDR3 DNA sequence: TGCGCCAGCAGCCAAGAAGGGCAACCGGGACAGGGGTCTTTAAGGGGAAACACCATATATTTT. This translates into CASSQEGQPGQGSLRGNTIYF.

This clone occurred a few times. The chain joins TRBV7-2 to TRBJ2-7; D is undetermined. The V gene's germline CDR1 is SGHTA and CDR2 FQGNSA. The CDR3 consists of 15 residues. The V end lost 1 base, the J end lost 1 base, and 11 bases lay between the germline ends. DNA for the CDR3: TGTGCCAGCAGCTTAGAACCAACAGCTTCCTACGAGCAGTACTTC. As protein: CASSLEPTASYEQYF.

This clone has only a few counts. This rearrangement joins TRBV5-4 to TRBJ1-2; weak D call: TRBD1 (6 bases). Germline assignment: CDR1 SGHNT and CDR2 YYREEE (reference sequence). The V gene lost 1 base and the J gene lost 5 bases, with 9 bases spanning the gap. The CDR3 sequence is 13 residues long. The CDR3 bases are TGTGCCAGCAGCTTGTTTGGACAGTATGGCTACACCTTC. Its protein is CASSLFGQYGYTF.

The chain is built from TRBV7-2 and TRBJ2-1; the match to TRBD2 covers 8 bases. Germline V gene sequence: CDR1 SGHTA, CDR2 FQGNSA. CDR3 length: 15 amino acids. The trim removed 1 base at V and 8 bases at J, leaving 7 bases unmatched. The CDR3 sequence: CASSLEGTRGDEQFF. The CDR3 nucleotides are TGTGCCAGCAGCTTAGAAGGGACTAGAGGTGATGAGCAGTTCTTC.

V usage is TRBV5-6 and J usage is TRBJ1-2; D ambiguous. Germline values: CDR1 SGHDT, CDR2 YYEEEE. V shed 0 bases and J shed 4 bases, with 7 bases lying between them. The CDR3 extends over 13 amino acids. The CDR3 DNA is TGTGCCAGCAGCTTGGACAGATCCTATGGCTACACCTTC. Amino acids: CASSLDRSYGYTF.

This chain uses TRBV30 with TRBJ1-5, with 11 bases that match TRBD1. CDR1 and CDR2 (germline): GTSNPN, SVGIG (reference sequence). After removal of 1 base from V and 3 bases from J, the junction contained 2 bases not matched to a gene. CDR3 length equals 15 residues. CDR3 nucleotides: TGTGCCTGGAGTGAGGGACAGGGGGTCAATCAGCCCCAGCATTTT. Protein product: CAWSEGQGVNQPQHF.

The CDR3 loop is CASSLEQDHSPLHF. The CDR3 DNA reads TGTGCCAGCAGCTTGGAACAGGACCATTCACCCCTCCACTTT. The gene calls are TRBV5-5 and TRBJ1-6, with D possibly matching TRBD1 (5 bases). Deletions cut 0 bases from V and 8 bases from J, with 9 bases between. Per germline, CDR1 SGHKS and CDR2 YYEKEE (reference sequence). CDR3 length: 14 residues.

The gene calls are TRBV14 and TRBJ1-1; 9 bases map to TRBD1. V was clipped by 4 bases and J by 3 bases; unmatched bases: 15. This CDR3 is built from 18 residues. The V gene's germline CDR1 is SGHDN and CDR2 FVKESK. The CDR3 reads CASSRTGTGKRVDTEAFF. The DNA of the CDR3 is TGTGCCAGCAGCCGGACCGGGACAGGGAAAAGGGTGGACACTGAAGCTTTCTTT.

The chain recombines TRBV5-6 with TRBJ2-3; TRBD2 matches 8 bases. Germline-derived CDR1 and CDR2 are SGHDT and YYEEEE. This CDR3 contains 16 residues. Trimming at V came to 5 bases and at J to 0 bases, leaving 8 bases not matched to a gene. CDR3 sequence reads: CASRLSSGVSTDTQYF. The DNA for the CDR3 is TGTGCCAGCAGACTGAGTAGCGGGGTTAGCACAGATACGCAGTATTTT.

In its sample, this clone was seen once. V gene TRBV10-1 combines with J gene TRBJ1-1; D perhaps matches TRBD1 (5 bases). The CDR3 spans 12 residues. The ends were cut back, 5 bases at V and 10 bases at J, with 14 bases in the middle. The V gene's germline CDR1 is WNHNN and CDR2 SYGVQD (reference sequence). CDR3 region: CASSSGAVGAFF. CDR3 in DNA: TGCGCCAGCAGTTCTGGGGCTGTCGGAGCTTTCTTT.

This rearrangement joins TRBV7-6 to TRBJ1-4, with 8 bases fitting TRBD1. There are 17 residues in the CDR3. The germline gives CDR1 SGHVS, CDR2 FNYEAQ. The trim removed 1 base at V and 5 bases at J, leaving 9 bases unmatched. In DNA, the CDR3 is TGTGCCAGCAGCTTAGGGGCCAGGACAGGGCTGAATGAAAAACTGTTTTTT. This encodes CASSLGARTGLNEKLFF.

This clone was seen a single time. The chain links TRBV7-8 to TRBJ1-2, with D perhaps matching TRBD1 (6 bases). CDR1 is SGHVS, CDR2 FQNEAQ, per germline. This CDR3 has 16 residues. Trimming shortened V by 4 bases and J by 2 bases, and 17 bases separated the two germline ends. Here the CDR3 reads CASSSRQGQRNYGYTF. For the CDR3, the DNA is TGTGCCAGCAGCTCCCGGCAGGGGCAGAGGAACTATGGCTACACCTTC.

This clone was counted once. The rearrangement uses TRBV7-2 and TRBJ1-3; D is possibly TRBD1 (5 bases). Germline values: CDR1 SGHTA, CDR2 FQGNSA. CDR3 length equals 13 residues. The V and J ends lost 1 base and 8 bases respectively, with 9 bases between them. The CDR3 coding sequence is TGTGCCAGCAGCTTAGGCAAAGGGGACACCATATATTTT. Residues: CASSLGKGDTIYF.

J is TRBJ1-4 and V is TRBV19; 12 nucleotides match TRBD1. With V trimmed by 1 base and J by 5 bases, 8 bases remained unmatched. The CDR3 contains 18 residues. CDR1 LNHDA and CDR2 SQIVND come from the germline V gene (reference sequence). The CDR3 reads CASSIVPGQGAMNEKLFF. In DNA, the CDR3 is TGTGCCAGTAGTATAGTCCCGGGACAGGGGGCGATGAATGAAAAACTGTTTTTT.